The 31 T cell receptor beta chains reported below all come from one sample, sequenced in a study of regulatory T cells in long-lasting Graves disease. The time point is: persistent/refractory GD, antithyroid drugs over 5 years with positive TRAb. RNA from PBMCs was the source of the TCR library. Building the TCR beta libraries relied on iRepertoire HTBI primers, and CDR3 regions underwent Arm-PCR. Using its own MiXCR run on the multiplex PCR reads, TCRdb lists one record per CDR3 protein. Among approximately 500,000 distinct CDR3 sequences listed, around a fifth were seen once. Source: peripheral blood mononuclear cells (PBMCs), taken when the disease was refractory, from a patient treated with antithyroid drugs. These receptors originate from a female donor with Graves disease.

This clonotype was counted only a few times. This chain connects TRBV7-9 to TRBJ2-7; D possibly corresponds to TRBD1 (6 bases). The CDR3 runs to 14 residues. The V and J ends lost 2 bases and 6 bases respectively, with 14 bases between them. Germline CDR1 SEHNR, CDR2 FQNEAQ (reference sequence). CDR3 sequence (DNA): TGTGCCAGCAGCTTACAGGCAGGGACAACCGAGCAGTACTTC. This encodes CASSLQAGTTEQYF.

This clonotype was observed at least ten times. The gene calls are TRBV20-1 and TRBJ2-5; no reliable D call. Trimming took off 3 bases at V and 2 bases at J, with 10 bases between the two ends. Germline values: CDR1 DFQATT, CDR2 SNEGSKA (reference sequence). CDR3 size: 13 residues. The CDR3 here is CSARGALQETQYF. The CDR3 coding sequence is TGCAGTGCTAGGGGCGCGCTACAAGAGACCCAGTACTTC.

The chain uses TRBV9 and TRBJ1-2; 10 bases are a match to TRBD1. Germline CDR1 and CDR2: SGDLS and YYNGEE. Trimming cost V 2 bases and J 8 bases; bases outside gene matches: 9. The CDR3 runs 15 residues. In DNA, the CDR3 is TGTGCCAGCAGCGTTGGGGACAGGGGTGCTGGGGGCTACACCTTC. Translated: CASSVGDRGAGGYTF.

This clonotype was observed at least ten times. The V gene is TRBV28, the J gene TRBJ1-5; 7 bases are a match to TRBD1. This CDR3 is 14 amino acids long. Per the germline V gene, CDR1 is MDHEN and CDR2 is SYDVKM. The V and J ends lost 2 bases and 10 bases, in that order; junction bases with no gene match: 8. The CDR3 spells CASSLEAGGPPQHF. The CDR3 nucleotides are TGTGCCAGCAGTTTAGAGGCAGGGGGTCCACCCCAGCATTTT.

This clonotype was seen at least ten times. J is TRBJ1-5 and V is TRBV2; maybe TRBD1 (5 bases). Germline values: CDR1 SNHLY, CDR2 FYNNEI. The CDR3 consists of 14 residues. Trimming took 6 bases from V and 4 from J, leaving 13 bases between them. In DNA, the CDR3 is TGTGCCAGCAGCGTGGGACGGACGAATCAGCCCCAGCATTTT. Its translation: CASSVGRTNQPQHF.

This clonotype was found many times. The rearrangement links TRBV28 to TRBJ2-2; unclear D gene. From germline, CDR1 is MDHEN and CDR2 SYDVKM. The CDR3 runs to 13 residues. With 6 bases removed from V and 4 bases from J, the gap between germline ends came to 9 bases. CDR3 loop: CASSLRVTGELFF. The CDR3 DNA reads as TGTGCCAGCAGCCTTCGCGTCACCGGGGAGCTGTTTTTT.

This clonotype has ten or more counts. The rearrangement links TRBV20-1 to TRBJ1-5; D call uncertain. This CDR3 is 12 amino acids long. The V gene lost 2 bases and the J gene lost 6 bases, with 8 bases spanning the gap. Germline V gene lookup returns CDR1 DFQATT and CDR2 SNEGSKA (reference sequence). CDR3 amino acids: CSARQLGQPQHF. The CDR3 DNA reads as TGCAGTGCTAGACAATTGGGTCAGCCCCAGCATTTT.

Turning to this clonotype: Given a much more abundant clone one base away, this may be a read error. CDR3 sequence: CASSFGTGGGETQYF. The CDR3 DNA is TGTGCCAGCAGCTTCGGGACAGGGGGAGGAGAGACCCAGTACTTC. The chain joins TRBV13 to TRBJ2-5; the match to TRBD1 covers 11 bases. The V segment lost 3 bases and the J segment 4 bases; nucleotides outside the gene matches: 4. The germline gives CDR1 PRHDT, CDR2 FYEKMQ (reference sequence). CDR3 length equals 15 residues. Full variable domain (rest looked up from reference TRBV13 and TRBJ2-5): AAGVIQSPRHLIKEKRETATLKCYPIPRHDTVYWYQQGPGQDPQFLISFYEKMQSDKGSIPDRFSAQQFSDYHSELNMSSLELGDSALYFCASSFGTGGGETQYFGPGTRLLVL.

This chain joins TRBV2 and TRBJ2-3, with 10 bases lining up with TRBD2. This CDR3 has 16 residues. Trimming cost V 1 base and J 5 bases; bases outside gene matches: 6. Germline V gives CDR1 SNHLY, CDR2 FYNNEI. This CDR3 is CASSEVSGRMGDTQYF. In DNA form, the CDR3 reads TGTGCCAGCAGTGAAGTTAGCGGGAGGATGGGAGATACGCAGTATTTT.

The rearrangement joins TRBV2 to TRBJ1-5, with a tentative D call TRBD1 (5 bases). The germline CDR1 and CDR2 sequences are SNHLY and FYNNEI. The CDR3 covers 18 residues. V was shortened by 3 bases and J by 2 bases, with 20 bases between the two germline ends. CDR3 in DNA: TGTGCCAGCAGTGATGGGTTGGACATCCGGGGGGGCAATCAGCCCCAGCATTTT. Protein product: CASSDGLDIRGGNQPQHF.

This clonotype appeared many times. The chain couples TRBV24-1 to TRBJ2-7; 8 nucleotides agree with TRBD2. The CDR3 runs 15 residues. Germline values: CDR1 KGHDR, CDR2 SFDVKD. Unmatched junction bases numbered 8, after V lost 4 bases and J lost 4 bases. CDR3 nucleotides: TGTGCCACCAGTGACCCGACTAGCGCCAGATACGAGCAGTACTTC. Translation: CATSDPTSARYEQYF.

This clonotype was counted at least ten times. The V gene is TRBV2, the J gene TRBJ1-2; weak D call: TRBD1 (5 bases). The germline V gene has CDR1 SNHLY and CDR2 FYNNEI. This CDR3 has 14 residues. Trimming removed 3 bases from V and 4 bases from J, with 12 bases in between. This chain's CDR3 is CASSDGRDSYGYTF. CDR3 DNA: TGTGCCAGCAGTGACGGCAGGGACTCCTATGGCTACACCTTC.

This chain connects TRBV7-2 to TRBJ2-7; TRBD2 might be the D (6 bases). Germline CDR1 reads SGHTA; CDR2 reads FQGNSA. V lost 1 base and J 6 bases, leaving 22 bases between the germline ends. CDR3 length: 17 residues. The DNA of the CDR3 is TGTGCCAGCAGCTTAGAAGCCGCTCTGCGGGCGGGACGCGAGCAGTACTTC. Translation: CASSLEAALRAGREQYF.

This clonotype turned up a few times. V and J are TRBV7-3 and TRBJ2-3; tentatively, D is TRBD2 (5 bases). In germline, CDR1 is SGHTA, CDR2 FQGTGA. Trimming shortened V by 3 bases and J by 2 bases, and 6 bases separated the two germline ends. This CDR3 comprises 13 residues. This chain's CDR3 is CASSFGNTDTQYF. The CDR3 coding sequence is TGTGCCAGCAGCTTCGGGAACACAGATACGCAGTATTTT.

With regard to this clonotype: A much more abundant neighbour one base away suggests this may be a read error. The chain is built from TRBV28 and TRBJ2-7; 7 bases fit TRBD1. The CDR3 extends over 16 amino acids. V was pared by 4 bases and J by 5 bases, with 14 bases of the junction left unmatched. The germline gives CDR1 MDHEN, CDR2 SYDVKM. The CDR3 nucleotides read TGTGCCAGCAGTTCCCTCCCGGACAGGAGTGGACACGAGCAGTACTTC. Its protein product is CASSSLPDRSGHEQYF.

Ten or more counts support this clonotype. The rearrangement links TRBV5-5 to TRBJ1-4; TRBD1 might be the D (6 bases). The V and J ends lost 4 bases and 8 bases respectively, with 21 bases between them. The CDR3 sequence is 16 residues long. In germline, CDR1 is SGHKS, CDR2 YYEKEE (reference sequence). The CDR3 sequence: CASSAAVEGGEEKLFF. In DNA form, the CDR3 reads TGTGCCAGCAGCGCCGCCGTGGAGGGGGGAGAGGAAAAACTGTTTTTT.

The rearrangement links TRBV30 to TRBJ2-7; the match to TRBD1 covers 8 bases. The CDR3 extends over 12 amino acids. V shed 4 bases, J shed 7 bases, and the junction held 6 bases outside the gene matches. The germline V gene encodes CDR1 GTSNPN and CDR2 SVGIG (reference sequence). The DNA for the CDR3 is TGTGCCTGGAACCAGGGGGCACGGGAGCAGTACTTC. This sequence encodes CAWNQGAREQYF.

The chain uses TRBV24-1 and TRBJ1-1; 7 bases line up with TRBD1. This CDR3 has 13 residues. The V and J ends lost 8 bases and 10 bases, in that order; junction bases with no gene match: 12. CDR1 and CDR2 (germline): KGHDR, SFDVKD. CDR3 DNA: TGTGCCACCACATACACAGGGGATCGAGGAGCTTTCTTT. Translating gives CATTYTGDRGAFF.

The chain is built from TRBV28 and TRBJ2-1; D may match TRBD1 or TRBD2 (5 bases each). V lost 5 bases, J lost 4 bases, and 12 bases lay in between. Germline values: CDR1 MDHEN, CDR2 SYDVKM. The CDR3 totals 14 residues. CDR3 region: CASSPGTDYNEQFF. The CDR3 DNA is TGTGCCAGCAGTCCAGGGACGGATTACAATGAGCAGTTCTTC.

The V gene is TRBV27, the J gene TRBJ2-1; D unclear. In germline, CDR1 is MNHEY, CDR2 SMNVEV (reference sequence). Trimming stripped 6 bases from V and 3 bases from J, with 12 bases between. The CDR3 covers 14 residues. The chain's CDR3 is CASRLSYIYNEQFF. The CDR3, as DNA: TGTGCCAGCAGGCTTTCGTATATCTACAATGAGCAGTTCTTC.

This clonotype was seen many times. This rearrangement joins TRBV6-1 to TRBJ2-7; no reliable D call. Germline V lookup: CDR1 MNHNS, CDR2 SASEGT. Trimming stripped 6 bases from V and 2 bases from J, with 11 bases between. This CDR3 has 13 amino acids. The CDR3 spells CASSPPGAYEQYF. The CDR3 DNA is TGTGCCAGCAGCCCACCGGGCGCCTACGAGCAGTACTTC.

The chain couples TRBV7-2 to TRBJ2-7, with D possibly TRBD1 on 6 matching bases. V shed 3 bases and J shed 2 bases, with 17 bases lying between them. This CDR3 has 16 residues. The germline CDR1 and CDR2 sequences are SGHTA and FQGNSA. CDR3 protein: CASSFLTGPPPYEQYF. The CDR3 nucleotides read TGTGCCAGCAGCTTCCTGACAGGACCCCCCCCCTACGAGCAGTACTTC.

This clonotype has at least ten counts. This rearrangement joins TRBV28 to TRBJ2-5; no clear D. This CDR3 has 13 amino acids. Trimming shortened V by 3 bases and J by 1 base, and 6 bases separated the two germline ends. The germline V gene has CDR1 MDHEN and CDR2 SYDVKM. The DNA of the CDR3 is TGTGCCAGCAGTTTTAGGCTCCAAGAGACCCAGTACTTC. It encodes CASSFRLQETQYF.

This clonotype appeared many times. The chain has TRBV29-1 and TRBJ1-4; 7 positions agree with TRBD1. CDR1 is SQVTM and CDR2 is ANQGSEA in the germline V gene. The CDR3 runs to 12 residues. V shed 7 bases and J 3 bases; nucleotides not matched to a gene: 2. The CDR3 DNA follows: TGCAGCGCTGGGACAGCTAATGAAAAACTGTTTTTT. Amino acids: CSAGTANEKLFF.

To note about this clonotype: Possible read error: a much larger clone is one base away. The chain recombines TRBV6-1 with TRBJ2-5; 13 bases agree with TRBD2. The CDR3 is 14 residues long. Losses at the gene ends were 6 bases for V and 7 bases for J; bases not matched to a gene: 5. Germline CDR1 and CDR2: MNHNS and SASEGT. The CDR3 loop reads CASRTSGGYGTQYF. As DNA, the CDR3 is TGTGCCAGCAGGACTAGCGGGGGGTATGGGACCCAGTACTTC.

This clonotype was observed many times. V usage is TRBV5-1 and J usage is TRBJ2-4, with 10 bases lining up with TRBD1. Germline V gives CDR1 SGHRS, CDR2 YFSETQ. CDR3 length: 14 residues. J lost 7 bases, V lost 3 bases, and 4 bases had no gene match. As DNA, the CDR3 is TGCGCCAGCAGCTGGACAGGGGGTTCCAACATTCAGTACTTC. Translated: CASSWTGGSNIQYF.

This clonotype was seen many times. CDR3: CASSKGTAYSYEQYF. In DNA, the CDR3 is TGTGCCAGCAGTAAAGGGACAGCTTACTCCTACGAGCAGTACTTC. This sequence joins TRBV3-1 and TRBJ2-7; the match to TRBD1 covers 7 bases. The junction had 8 bases not matched to a gene; V was cut back by 6 bases and J by 0 bases. Germline lookup yields CDR1 LGHDT and CDR2 YNNKEL (reference sequence). The CDR3 covers 15 residues.

Ten or more counts support this clonotype. The chain joins TRBV28 to TRBJ1-2, with D possibly matching TRBD1 (6 bases). The V gene lost 5 bases and the J gene lost 6 bases, with 13 bases spanning the gap. The germline CDR1 and CDR2 sequences are MDHEN and SYDVKM. The CDR3 contains 13 residues. This chain's CDR3 is CASSPNRENGYTF. CDR3 in DNA: TGTGCCAGCAGTCCCAACAGGGAAAATGGCTACACCTTC.

V and J are TRBV30 and TRBJ1-1; D possibly corresponds to TRBD1 (6 bases). The CDR3 runs to 13 residues. CDR1 is GTSNPN, CDR2 SVGIG, per germline (reference sequence). V lost 4 bases, J lost 1 base, and 10 bases lay in between. The CDR3 nucleotides read TGTGCCTGGAAAAAACAGGGGAACACTGAAGCTTTCTTT. It codes for CAWKKQGNTEAFF.

The chain combines TRBV20-1 with TRBJ2-7; 8 bases are shared with TRBD2. The V gene end was trimmed by 6 bases and the J gene end by 0 bases; junction bases not matched to a gene: 10. CDR1 is DFQATT and CDR2 is SNEGSKA in the germline V gene (reference sequence). The CDR3 length is 15 residues. CDR3 protein: CSAVVAGGSSYEQYF. For the CDR3, the DNA is TGCAGTGCAGTGGTCGCGGGAGGCTCCTCCTACGAGCAGTACTTC.

CDR3: CASSIPSARNSPLHF. The CDR3 coding sequence is TGTGCCAGTAGTATCCCGTCAGCTCGTAATTCACCCCTCCACTTT. The chain is built from TRBV19 and TRBJ1-6; D unresolved. The V gene lost 3 bases and the J gene lost 6 bases, with 12 bases spanning the gap. Germline values: CDR1 LNHDA, CDR2 SQIVND (reference sequence). This CDR3 comprises 15 residues.